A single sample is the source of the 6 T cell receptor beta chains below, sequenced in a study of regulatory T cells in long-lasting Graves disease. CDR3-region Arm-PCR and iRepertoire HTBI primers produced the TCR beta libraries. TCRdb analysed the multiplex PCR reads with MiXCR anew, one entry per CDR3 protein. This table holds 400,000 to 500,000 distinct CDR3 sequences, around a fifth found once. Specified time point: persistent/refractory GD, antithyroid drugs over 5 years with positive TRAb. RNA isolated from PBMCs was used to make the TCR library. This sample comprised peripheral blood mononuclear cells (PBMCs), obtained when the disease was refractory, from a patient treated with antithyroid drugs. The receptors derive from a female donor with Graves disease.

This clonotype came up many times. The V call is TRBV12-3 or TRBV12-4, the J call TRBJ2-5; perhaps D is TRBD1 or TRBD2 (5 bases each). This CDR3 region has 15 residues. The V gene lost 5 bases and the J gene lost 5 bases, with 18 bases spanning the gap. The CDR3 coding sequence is TGTGCCAGCAGTCCCGGGACGCACAAGGGGGAGACCCAGTACTTC. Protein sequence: CASSPGTHKGETQYF.

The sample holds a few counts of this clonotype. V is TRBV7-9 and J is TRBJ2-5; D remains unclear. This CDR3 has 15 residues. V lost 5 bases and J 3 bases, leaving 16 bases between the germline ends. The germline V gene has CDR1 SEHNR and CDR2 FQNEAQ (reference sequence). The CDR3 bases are TGTGCCAGCAGCCGCCGGCGCCCAGAGAAAGAGACCCAGTACTTC. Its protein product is CASSRRRPEKETQYF.

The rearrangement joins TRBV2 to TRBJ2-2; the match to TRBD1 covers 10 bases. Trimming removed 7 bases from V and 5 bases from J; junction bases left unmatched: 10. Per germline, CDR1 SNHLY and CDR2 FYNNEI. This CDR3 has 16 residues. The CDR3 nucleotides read TGTGCCAGCACCGGAGACAGGGGGCGGGGGACCGGGGAGCTGTTTTTT. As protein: CASTGDRGRGTGELFF.

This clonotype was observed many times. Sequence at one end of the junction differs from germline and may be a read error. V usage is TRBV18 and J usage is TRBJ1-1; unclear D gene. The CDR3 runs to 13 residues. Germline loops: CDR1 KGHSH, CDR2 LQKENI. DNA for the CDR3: TGCGCCAGCAGCCCGGCGGGGAACACTGAAGCTTTCTTT. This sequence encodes CASSPAGNTEAFF.

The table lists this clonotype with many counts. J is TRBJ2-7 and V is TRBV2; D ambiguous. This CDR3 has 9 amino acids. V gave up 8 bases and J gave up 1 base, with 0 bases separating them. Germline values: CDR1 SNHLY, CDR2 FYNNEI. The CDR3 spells CASSYEQYF. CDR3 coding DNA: TGTGCCAGCTCCTACGAGCAGTACTTC.

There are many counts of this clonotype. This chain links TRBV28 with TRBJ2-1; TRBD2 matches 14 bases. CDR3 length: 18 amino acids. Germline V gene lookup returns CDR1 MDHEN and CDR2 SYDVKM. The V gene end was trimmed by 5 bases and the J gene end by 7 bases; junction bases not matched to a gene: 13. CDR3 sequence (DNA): TGTGCCAGCAGTGGGACTAGCGGGGGATCAGGGATGATGAATGAGCAGTTCTTC. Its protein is CASSGTSGGSGMMNEQFF.